This T cell receptor (beta chain) was found in a study of blood T cell repertoires in COVID-19 (TCRdb year 2020). Turning to the overall study: The collaborator samples originated in the United States, Italy and Spain and spanned the acute and convalescent phases of COVID-19. Sample metadata almost always included a de-identified subject ID, COVID-19 status, age in years and sex. Where available, HLA class I and class II types were taken from metadata supplied by the sample provider and were not determined by assay-based typing. The prospective study material was composed of cDNA or gDNA derived from T cells, B-cell-depleted T cells, or PBMCs. Subjects who had been exposed to COVID-19, were actively infected with it, or had recovered from it provided the deeply sampled blood TCRbeta repertoires that made up the dataset. Samples were obtained from the ongoing ImmuneRACE study (first 160 participants) and from 1,200 or so subjects provided by 6 global collaborators. A freely available public database, intended as a resource for researchers studying the immune response to SARS-CoV-2, is where the repertoires were released. Results the study describes overall, beyond this receptor: Clinical and demographic metadata were provided uncurated, with the amount varying by source and participant.

Another Seattle source contributed samples from volunteer blood donors who had recovered from COVID-19. Each collaborating institution followed its own protocols to collect whole blood in K2EDTA tubes. Collaborator samples were shipped for TCRbeta analysis as frozen whole blood, isolated PBMCs, or DNA extracted from either sample type. V is pared back by 6 bases and J by 2 bases, with 13 bases lying between the germline termini. CDR1 and CDR2, per the germline V gene, are KGHSH and LQKENI. The CDR3 contains 14 residues, cysteine and phenylalanine counted. CDR3 DNA is the only sequence kept; it has 42 bases, read in frame from the first base. TCRbeta CDR3 regions were amplified from genomic DNA using the immunoSEQ Assay, a bias-controlled multiplex PCR. Under the source paper's analysis protocol: The number of nucleated cells in each sample was estimated by amplification of reference gene primers within the assay. To quantify the absolute abundance of each unique TCRbeta CDR3 rearrangement, sequence reads were collapsed and filtered. For each sample, productive Simpson clonality was calculated by taking the square root of Simpson's diversity index across productive rearrangements. The clones in this table, taken by TCRdb from immuneACCESS, are in-frame only. Not every clone is retained; where verified, under half of the shortfall comes from an unresolved V gene, and the cause of the rest is unknown. That table is the source of V, J and clone size, and D and trimming were worked out from the DNA. The sample yields 250,000 to 300,000 clones; 85% to 90% were counted once. About 4.5% of the sample goes to the ten largest clones.

A remark on this clone: The clone's antigen remains unknown. No qualities accompany the bases; no much larger clone lies one base away.

Recombination linked TRBV18 to TRBJ2-5; TRBD2 is possibly the D segment (6 matching bases). Sequencing was performed on peripheral blood. The source of this sequence is a woman between 40 and 50 years old who had recovered from COVID-19. The DNA sequence follows: TGTGCCAGCTCGTTTAGCGGATCACAAGAGACCCAGTACTTC. It encodes CASSFSGSQETQYF. When the CDR3 is completed using the reference TRBV18 and TRBJ2-5 genes on either side, the full variable domain is NAGVMQNPRHLVRRRGQEARLRCSPMKGHSHVYWYRQLPEEGLKFMVYLQKENIIDESGMPKERFSAEFPKEGPSILRIQQVVRGDSAAYFCASSFSGSQETQYFGPGTRLLVL.